This T cell receptor (beta chain) was sequenced for a study of T cell responses to AZD1222 COVID-19 vaccine. This clone was picked up one time. The germline CDR1 and CDR2 sequences are LGHNA and YNFKEQ. J lost 1 base, V lost 7 bases, and 4 bases had no gene match. The CDR3 contains 15 residues. Repertoires were generated with immunoSEQ multiplex PCR, while TCRdb's copy carries only in-frame clones and drops some. This sample has under 150,000 clones; roughly 89% occur once, and the top ten carry about 5.5%. The rearrangement links TRBV4-2 to TRBJ1-1; 12 nucleotides agree with TRBD1. The TCR was taken from an adult in good health. The sequenced sample was peripheral blood, obtained on day 0 of AZD1222 vaccination. The CDR3 protein is CASTPGQGANTEAFF. The CDR3 DNA follows: TGTGCCAGCACCCCGGGACAGGGGGCGAACACTGAAGCTTTCTTT.